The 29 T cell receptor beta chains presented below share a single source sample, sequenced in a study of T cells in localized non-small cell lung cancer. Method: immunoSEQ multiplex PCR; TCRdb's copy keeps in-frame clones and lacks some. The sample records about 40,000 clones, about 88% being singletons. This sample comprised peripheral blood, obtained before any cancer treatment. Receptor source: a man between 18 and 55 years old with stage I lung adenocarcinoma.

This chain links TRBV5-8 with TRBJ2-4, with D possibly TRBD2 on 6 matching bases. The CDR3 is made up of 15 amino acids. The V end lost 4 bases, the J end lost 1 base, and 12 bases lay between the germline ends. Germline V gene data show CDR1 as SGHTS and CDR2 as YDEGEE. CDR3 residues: CASSPKSGAKNIQYF. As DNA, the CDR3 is TGTGCCAGCAGCCCAAAAAGCGGGGCCAAAAACATTCAGTACTTC.

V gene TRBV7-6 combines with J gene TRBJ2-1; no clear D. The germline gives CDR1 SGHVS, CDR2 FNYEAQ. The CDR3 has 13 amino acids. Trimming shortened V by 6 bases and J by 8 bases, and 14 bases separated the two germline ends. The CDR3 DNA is TGTGCCAGCAGTCAGTCCCCCTTATATGAGCAGTTCTTC. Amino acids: CASSQSPLYEQFF. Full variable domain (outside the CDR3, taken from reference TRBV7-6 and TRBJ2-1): GAGVSQSPRYKVTKRGQDVALRCDPISGHVSLYWYRQALGQGPEFLTYFNYEAQQDKSGLPNDRFSAERPEGSISTLTIQRTEQRDSAMYRCASSQSPLYEQFFGPGTRLTVL.

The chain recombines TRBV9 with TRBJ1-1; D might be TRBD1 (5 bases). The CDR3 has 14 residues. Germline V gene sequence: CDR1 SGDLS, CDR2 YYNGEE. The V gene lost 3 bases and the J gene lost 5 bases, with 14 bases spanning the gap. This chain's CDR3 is CASSALAGGTEAFF. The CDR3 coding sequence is TGTGCCAGCAGCGCCTTGGCCGGGGGGACTGAAGCTTTCTTT.

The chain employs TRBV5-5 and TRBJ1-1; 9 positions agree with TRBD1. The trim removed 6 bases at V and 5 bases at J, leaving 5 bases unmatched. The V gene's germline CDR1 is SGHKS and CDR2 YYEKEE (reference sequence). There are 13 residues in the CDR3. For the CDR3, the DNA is TGTGCCAGCACCCGGGACAGGGTGACTGAAGCTTTCTTT. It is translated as CASTRDRVTEAFF.

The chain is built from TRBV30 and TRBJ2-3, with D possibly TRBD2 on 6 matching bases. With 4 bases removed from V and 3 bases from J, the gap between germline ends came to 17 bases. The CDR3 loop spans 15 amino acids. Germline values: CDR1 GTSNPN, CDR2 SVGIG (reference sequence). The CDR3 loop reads CAWMDLEGRTDTQYF. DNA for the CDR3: TGTGCCTGGATGGATCTGGAGGGTAGAACAGATACGCAGTATTTT.

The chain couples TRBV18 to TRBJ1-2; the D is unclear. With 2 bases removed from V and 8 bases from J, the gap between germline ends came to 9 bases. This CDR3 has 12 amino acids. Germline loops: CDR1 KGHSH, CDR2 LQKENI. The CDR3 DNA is TGTGCCAGCTCACCAAATCAGGACGGCTACACCTTC. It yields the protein CASSPNQDGYTF.

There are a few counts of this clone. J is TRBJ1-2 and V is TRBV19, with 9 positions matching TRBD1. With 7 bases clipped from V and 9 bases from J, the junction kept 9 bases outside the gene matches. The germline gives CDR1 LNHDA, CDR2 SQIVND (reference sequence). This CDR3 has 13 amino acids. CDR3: CASIAGQGRRYTF. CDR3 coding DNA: TGTGCCAGTATCGCGGGACAGGGTAGACGCTACACCTTC.

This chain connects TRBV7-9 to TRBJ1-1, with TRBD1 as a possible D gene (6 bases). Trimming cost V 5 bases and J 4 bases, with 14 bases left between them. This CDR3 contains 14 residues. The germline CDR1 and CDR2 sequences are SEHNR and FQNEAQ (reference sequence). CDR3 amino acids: CASSPYRVGTEAFF. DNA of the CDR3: TGTGCCAGCAGCCCCTACAGGGTCGGCACTGAAGCTTTCTTT.

CDR3 coding DNA: TGCGCCAGCTTCCAAGGGGGCAATGAGCAGTTCTTC. Amino acid sequence: CASFQGGNEQFF. The V call is TRBV5-1, the J call TRBJ2-1, with TRBD1 as a possible D gene (6 bases). Deletions cut 7 bases from V and 6 bases from J, with 11 bases between. Germline V gene data show CDR1 as SGHRS and CDR2 as YFSETQ. The CDR3 is 12 amino acids.

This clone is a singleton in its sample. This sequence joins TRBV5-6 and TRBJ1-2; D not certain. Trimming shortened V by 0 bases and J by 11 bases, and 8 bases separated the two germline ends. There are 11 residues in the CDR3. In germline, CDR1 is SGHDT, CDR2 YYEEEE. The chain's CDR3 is CASSLGVGYTF. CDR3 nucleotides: TGTGCCAGCAGCTTGGGTGTTGGTTACACCTTC. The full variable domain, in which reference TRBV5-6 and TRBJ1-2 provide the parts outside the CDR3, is DAGVTQSPTHLIKTRGQQVTLRCSPKSGHDTVSWYQQALGQGPQFIFQYYEEEERQRGNFPDRFSGHQFPNYSSELNVNALLLGDSALYLCASSLGVGYTFGSGTRLTVV.

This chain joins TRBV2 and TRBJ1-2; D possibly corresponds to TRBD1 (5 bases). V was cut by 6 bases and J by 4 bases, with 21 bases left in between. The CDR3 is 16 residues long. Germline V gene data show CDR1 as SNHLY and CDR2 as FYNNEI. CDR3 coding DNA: TGTGCCAGCAGGAAACCCTCAGGGCTACCTGGCTATGGCTACACCTTC. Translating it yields CASRKPSGLPGYGYTF. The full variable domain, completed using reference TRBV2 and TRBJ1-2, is EPEVTQTPSHQVTQMGQEVILRCVPISNHLYFYWYRQILGQKVEFLVSFYNNEISEKSEIFDDQFSVERPDGSNFTLKIRSTKLEDSAMYFCASRKPSGLPGYGYTFGSGTRLTVV.

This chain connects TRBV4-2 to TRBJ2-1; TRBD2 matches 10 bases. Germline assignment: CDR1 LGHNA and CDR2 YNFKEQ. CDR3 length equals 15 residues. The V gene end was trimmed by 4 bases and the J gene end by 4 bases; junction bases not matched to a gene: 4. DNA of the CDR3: TGTGCCAGCAGCCCAGCGGGGGGGCCGTACAATGAGCAGTTCTTC. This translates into CASSPAGGPYNEQFF.

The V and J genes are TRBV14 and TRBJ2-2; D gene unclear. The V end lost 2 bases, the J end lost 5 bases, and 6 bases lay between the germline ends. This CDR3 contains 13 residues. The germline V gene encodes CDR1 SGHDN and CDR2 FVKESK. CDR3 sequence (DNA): TGTGCCAGCAGCCAACTCATGACCGGGGAGCTGTTTTTT. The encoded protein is CASSQLMTGELFF. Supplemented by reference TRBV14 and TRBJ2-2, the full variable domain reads EAGVTQFPSHSVIEKGQTVTLRCDPISGHDNLYWYRRVMGKEIKFLLHFVKESKQDESGMPNNRFLAERTGGTYSTLKVQPAELEDSGVYFCASSQLMTGELFFGEGSRLTVL.

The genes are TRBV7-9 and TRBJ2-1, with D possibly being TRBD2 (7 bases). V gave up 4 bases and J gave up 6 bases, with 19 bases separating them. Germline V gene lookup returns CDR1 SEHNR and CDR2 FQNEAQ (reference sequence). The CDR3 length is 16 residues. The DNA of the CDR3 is TGTGCCAGCAGCTCCTTCGGGGGGCTAACATCCAATGAGCAGTTCTTC. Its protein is CASSSFGGLTSNEQFF.

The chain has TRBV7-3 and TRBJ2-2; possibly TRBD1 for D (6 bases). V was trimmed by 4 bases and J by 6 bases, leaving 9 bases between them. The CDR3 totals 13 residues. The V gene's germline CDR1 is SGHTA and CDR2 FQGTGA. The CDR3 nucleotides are TGTGCCAGCAGCTCGACAGGCCCCGGGGAGCTGTTTTTT. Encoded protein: CASSSTGPGELFF. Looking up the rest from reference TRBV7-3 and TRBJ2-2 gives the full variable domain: GAGVSQTPSNKVTEKGKYVELRCDPISGHTALYWYRQSLGQGPEFLIYFQGTGAADDSGLPNDRFFAVRPEGSVSTLKIQRTERGDSAVYLCASSSTGPGELFFGEGSRLTVL.

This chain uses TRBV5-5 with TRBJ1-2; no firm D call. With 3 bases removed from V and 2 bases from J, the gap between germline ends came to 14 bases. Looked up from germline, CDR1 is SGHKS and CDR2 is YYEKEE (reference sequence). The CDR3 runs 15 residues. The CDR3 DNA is TGTGCCAGCAGCTCGCCTAAACAGATCAACTATGGCTACACCTTC. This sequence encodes CASSSPKQINYGYTF.

The chain's CDR3 is CAVPDRASSGANVLTF. The CDR3 DNA sequence: TGTGCCGTACCAGACAGGGCTAGCTCTGGGGCCAACGTCCTGACTTTC. V is TRBV10-3 and J is TRBJ2-6, with 7 bases identical to TRBD1. This CDR3 has 16 amino acids. Germline V gene data show CDR1 as ENHRY and CDR2 as SYGVKD. With 11 bases clipped from V and 0 bases from J, the junction kept 10 bases outside the gene matches.

This CDR3 is CASRYTGLLSYEQYF. The CDR3 nucleotides are TGTGCCAGTAGATATACAGGGCTACTCTCCTACGAGCAGTACTTC. This chain uses TRBV19 with TRBJ2-7; tentatively, D is TRBD1 (6 bases). The CDR3 covers 15 residues. V was trimmed by 6 bases and J by 0 bases, leaving 15 bases between them. Germline CDR1 reads LNHDA; CDR2 reads SQIVND (reference sequence).

The CDR3 protein is CASKRDSNQPQHF. The CDR3 nucleotides are TGTGCCAGCAAGCGGGACAGCAATCAGCCCCAGCATTTT. The V call is TRBV2, the J call TRBJ1-5; tentative D call: TRBD1 (5 bases). The V end was cut by 7 bases, the J end by 1 base, with 8 bases between. The germline gives CDR1 SNHLY, CDR2 FYNNEI. The length of the CDR3 is 13 residues.

The CDR3 is CAWIGTNGGGGYTF. Written as DNA, the CDR3 is TGTGCCTGGATTGGGACAAACGGGGGGGGAGGCTACACCTTC. The V and J genes are TRBV30 and TRBJ1-2; a possible D gene is TRBD1 (6 bases). Between the trimmed V and J ends, which lost 4 bases and 8 bases, there was a span of 20 bases. Germline CDR1 reads GTSNPN; CDR2 reads SVGIG (reference sequence). This CDR3 comprises 14 residues.

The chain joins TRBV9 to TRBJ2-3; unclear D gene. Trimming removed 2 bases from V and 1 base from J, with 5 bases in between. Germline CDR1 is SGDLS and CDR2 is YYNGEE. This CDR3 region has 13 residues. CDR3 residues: CASSVRGTDTQYF. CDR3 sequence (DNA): TGTGCCAGCAGCGTTCGGGGCACAGATACGCAGTATTTT. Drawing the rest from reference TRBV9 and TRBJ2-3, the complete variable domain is DSGVTQTPKHLITATGQRVTLRCSPRSGDLSVYWYQQSLDQGLQFLIQYYNGEERAKGNILERFSAQQFPDLHSELNLSSLELGDSALYFCASSVRGTDTQYFGPGTRLTVL.

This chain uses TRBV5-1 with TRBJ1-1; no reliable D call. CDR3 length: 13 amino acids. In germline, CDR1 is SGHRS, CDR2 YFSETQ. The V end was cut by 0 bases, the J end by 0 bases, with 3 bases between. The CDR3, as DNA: TGCGCCAGCAGCTTGGGGGTGAACACTGAAGCTTTCTTT. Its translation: CASSLGVNTEAFF. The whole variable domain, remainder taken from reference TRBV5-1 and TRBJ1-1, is KAGVTQTPRYLIKTRGQQVTLSCSPISGHRSVSWYQQTPGQGLQFLFEYFSETQRNKGNFPGRFSGRQFSNSRSEMNVSTLELGDSALYLCASSLGVNTEAFFGQGTRLTVV.

The CDR3, as DNA: TGTGCCAGCAGCCCGAGCCTACGGGGGAGCGAAAAACTGTTTTTT. Its protein is CASSPSLRGSEKLFF. The chain couples TRBV7-9 to TRBJ1-4, with D possibly being TRBD1 (5 bases). The CDR3 has 15 amino acids. With 5 bases removed from V and 8 bases from J, the gap between germline ends came to 18 bases. Germline V gene sequence: CDR1 SEHNR, CDR2 FQNEAQ (reference sequence). The full variable domain, in which reference TRBV7-9 and TRBJ1-4 provide the parts outside the CDR3, is DTGVSQNPRHKITKRGQNVTFRCDPISEHNRLYWYRQTLGQGPEFLTYFQNEAQLEKSRLLSDRFSAERPKGSFSTLEIQRTEQGDSAMYLCASSPSLRGSEKLFFGSGTQLSVL.

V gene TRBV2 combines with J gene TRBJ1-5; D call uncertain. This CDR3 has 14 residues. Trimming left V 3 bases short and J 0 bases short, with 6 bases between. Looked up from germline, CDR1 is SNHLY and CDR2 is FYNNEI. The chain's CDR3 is CASSDYSSNQPQHF. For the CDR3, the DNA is TGTGCCAGCAGTGATTACAGTAGCAATCAGCCCCAGCATTTT.

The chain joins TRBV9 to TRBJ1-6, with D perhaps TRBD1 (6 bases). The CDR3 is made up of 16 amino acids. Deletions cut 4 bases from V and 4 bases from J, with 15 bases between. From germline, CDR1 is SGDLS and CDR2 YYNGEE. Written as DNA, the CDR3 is TGTGCCAGCAGCTACCGGGACACCCTTTATAATTCACCCCTCCACTTT. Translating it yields CASSYRDTLYNSPLHF.

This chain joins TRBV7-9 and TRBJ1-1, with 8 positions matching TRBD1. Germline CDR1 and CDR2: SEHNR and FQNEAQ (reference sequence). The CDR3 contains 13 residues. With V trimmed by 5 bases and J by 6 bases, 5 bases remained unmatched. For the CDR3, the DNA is TGTGCCAGCAGCCTGGACAGGGTTCCTGAAGCTTTCTTT. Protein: CASSLDRVPEAFF.

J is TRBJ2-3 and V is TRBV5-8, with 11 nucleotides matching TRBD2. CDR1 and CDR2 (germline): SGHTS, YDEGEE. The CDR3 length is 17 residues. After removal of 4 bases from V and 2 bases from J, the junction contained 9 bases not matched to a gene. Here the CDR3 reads CASSGTKLAGDTDTQYF. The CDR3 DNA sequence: TGTGCCAGCAGCGGAACGAAACTAGCGGGGGACACAGATACGCAGTATTTT.

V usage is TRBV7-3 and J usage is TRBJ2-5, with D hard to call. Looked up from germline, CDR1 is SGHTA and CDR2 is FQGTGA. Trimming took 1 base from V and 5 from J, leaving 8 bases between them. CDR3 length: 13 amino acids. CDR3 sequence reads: CASSLRPAETQYF. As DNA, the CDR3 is TGTGCCAGCAGCTTAAGGCCCGCTGAGACCCAGTACTTC.

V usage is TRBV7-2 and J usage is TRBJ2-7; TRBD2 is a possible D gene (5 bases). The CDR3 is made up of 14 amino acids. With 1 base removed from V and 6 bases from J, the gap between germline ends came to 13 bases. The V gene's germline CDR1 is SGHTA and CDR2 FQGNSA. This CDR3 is CASSLVGLAGEQYF. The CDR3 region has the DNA TGTGCCAGCAGCTTAGTTGGACTCGCCGGCGAGCAGTACTTC.